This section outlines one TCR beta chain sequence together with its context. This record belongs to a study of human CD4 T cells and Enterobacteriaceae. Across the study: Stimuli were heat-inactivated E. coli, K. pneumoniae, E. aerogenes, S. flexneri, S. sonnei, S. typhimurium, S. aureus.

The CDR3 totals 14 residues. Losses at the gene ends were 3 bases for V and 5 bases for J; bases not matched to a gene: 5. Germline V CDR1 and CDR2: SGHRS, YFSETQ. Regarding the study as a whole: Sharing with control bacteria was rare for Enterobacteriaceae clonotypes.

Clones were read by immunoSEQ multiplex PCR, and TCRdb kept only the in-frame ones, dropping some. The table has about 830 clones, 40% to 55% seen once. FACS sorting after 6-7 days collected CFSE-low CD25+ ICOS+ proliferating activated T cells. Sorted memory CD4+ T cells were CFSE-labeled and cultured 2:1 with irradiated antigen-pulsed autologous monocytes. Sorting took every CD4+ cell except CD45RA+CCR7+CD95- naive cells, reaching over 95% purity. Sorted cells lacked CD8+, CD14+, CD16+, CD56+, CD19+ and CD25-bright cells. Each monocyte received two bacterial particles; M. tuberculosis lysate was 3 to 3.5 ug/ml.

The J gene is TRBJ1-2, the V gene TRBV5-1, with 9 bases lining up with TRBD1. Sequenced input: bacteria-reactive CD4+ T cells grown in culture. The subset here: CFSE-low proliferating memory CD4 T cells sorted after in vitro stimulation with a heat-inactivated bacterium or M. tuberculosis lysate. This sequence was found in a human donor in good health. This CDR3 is CASSSGDREYGYTF. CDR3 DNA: TGCGCCAGCAGCTCGGGGGACAGGGAGTATGGCTACACCTTC. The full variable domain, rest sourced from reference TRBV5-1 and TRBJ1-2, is KAGVTQTPRYLIKTRGQQVTLSCSPISGHRSVSWYQQTPGQGLQFLFEYFSETQRNKGNFPGRFSGRQFSNSRSEMNVSTLELGDSALYLCASSSGDREYGYTFGSGTRLTVV.